These T cell receptor beta chains were read from a single sample in a study of cytomegalovirus exposure and HLA in healthy donors. The data were produced by immunoSEQ multiplex PCR, yet TCRdb's version contains in-frame clones alone and is incomplete. The sample has about 240,000 clones, 70% to 90% seen once. The sample taken for sequencing was PBMCs. These receptors came from a woman younger than 45 in good health and CMV-seropositive. Each CDR3 is given with its conserved first and last residue. A D gene is named only where the DNA matches it firmly. A row's size may be missing; if present it is once, few, many or a size class.

j_gene,d_gene,abundance,v_gene,CDR3nt,CDR3aa
TRBJ1-1,NA,once,TRBV7-8,TGTGCCAGCAGCTTAATCGCAGGGGCGAACACTGAAGCTTTCTTT,CASSLIAGANTEAFF
TRBJ1-3,TRBD1,NA,TRBV28,TGTGCCAGCAGTTTAGTCGCGGGACAGAACTCTGGAAACACCATATATTTT,CASSLVAGQNSGNTIYF
TRBJ2-7,TRBD1,NA,TRBV7-9,TGTGCCAGCAGCTTACCGACAGGGTCCTACGAGCAGTACTTC,CASSLPTGSYEQYF
TRBJ2-1,TRBD1,NA,TRBV7-2,TGTGCCAGCAGCTTAATCCCCTGGACAGGGAAGGGTGGGTACAATGAGCAGTTCTTC,CASSLIPWTGKGGYNEQFF
TRBJ1-2,NA,NA,TRBV29-1,TGCAGCGTTGAAATCCAGGGGTTGATCTATGGCTACACCTTC,CSVEIQGLIYGYTF
TRBJ1-1,NA,NA,TRBV6-5,TGTGCCAGCAGTCGTGGCAGGTCGGACACTGAAGCTTTCTTT,CASSRGRSDTEAFF
TRBJ2-3,NA,NA,TRBV7-6,TGTGCCAGCAGCTCAGTCGTCACAGATACGCAGTATTTT,CASSSVVTDTQYF
TRBJ1-2,NA,NA,TRBV2,TGTGCCAGCAGCGCGGATAACTATGGCTACACCTTC,CASSADNYGYTF
TRBJ2-1,TRBD2,once,TRBV25-1,TGTGCCAGCAGTGGTAGCGGGAGGGATCGTTGGTACAATGAGCAGTTCTTC,CASSGSGRDRWYNEQFF
TRBJ1-1,NA,few,TRBV11-2,TGTGCCAGCAATCTCCTACAGGGGAACACTGAAGCTTTCTTT,CASNLLQGNTEAFF
TRBJ2-3,NA,NA,TRBV6-4,TGTGCCAGCAGTGTTGGGGGGGGCGCAGATACGCAGTATTTT,CASSVGGGADTQYF
TRBJ1-1,NA,NA,TRBV29-1,TGCAGCGTCGCCCCTCAGGGGATTAGCACTGAAGCTTTCTTT,CSVAPQGISTEAFF
TRBJ1-5,NA,NA,TRBV7-8,TGTGCCAGCAGCTTGGCGGGGTCCAATCAGCCCCAGCATTTT,CASSLAGSNQPQHF
TRBJ2-3,NA,NA,TRBV29-1,TGCAGCGTGTACGGAGATCTCGATACGCAGTATTTT,CSVYGDLDTQYF
TRBJ2-5,TRBD1,NA,TRBV5-1,TGCGCCAGCAGCCTGGGGACAGGTGAGACCCAGTACTTC,CASSLGTGETQYF
TRBJ2-7,NA,NA,TRBV19,TGTGCCAGTAGTATTGAGGCGGGCTACGAGCAGTACTTC,CASSIEAGYEQYF
TRBJ1-3,NA,NA,TRBV6-5,TGTGCCAGCAGCCACCTTCCAGGGTTAGGAAACACCATATATTTT,CASSHLPGLGNTIYF
TRBJ2-1,NA,NA,TRBV13,TGTGCCAGCAGCTCCTTCGGATCTAGAACGACCTACAATGAGCAGTTCTTC,CASSSFGSRTTYNEQFF
TRBJ2-1,TRBD1,NA,TRBV30,TGTGCCTGGAGTATAGGGACAGGGGATGAGCAGTTCTTC,CAWSIGTGDEQFF
TRBJ2-1,NA,few,TRBV19,TGTGCCAGTAGTATTTTTCCGACACTCAATGAGCAGTTCTTC,CASSIFPTLNEQFF
TRBJ2-7,NA,few,TRBV5-1,TGCGCCAGCAGCTCCGAGGTCACCTACGAGCAGTACTTC,CASSSEVTYEQYF
TRBJ2-7,TRBD2,NA,TRBV7-9,TGTGCCAGCAGCTTTAGCGGGTCGAGCTCCTACGAGCAGTACTTC,CASSFSGSSSYEQYF
TRBJ1-2,NA,NA,TRBV28,TGTGCCAGCAGGGGGCCCGTCGGCTACACCTTC,CASRGPVGYTF